The 20 T cell receptor beta chains given below trace back to one sample, sequenced in a study of blood T cell repertoires in COVID-19. TCRdb keeps only in-frame clones here, not all; method: immunoSEQ multiplex PCR. The sample has over 200,000 clones, approximately 80% seen once; the top ten hold 15% to 20%. The sequencing sample was made of peripheral blood. The receptors were gathered from a woman of 80 years or more with active or convalescent COVID-19.

V gene TRBV9 combines with J gene TRBJ2-6, with TRBD1 as a possible D gene (6 bases). This CDR3 comprises 19 residues. Germline V CDR1 and CDR2: SGDLS, YYNGEE. The V end lost 4 bases, the J end lost 0 bases, and 20 bases lay between the germline ends. This CDR3 is CASSRRQDSIRSGANVLTF. The CDR3 nucleotides are TGTGCCAGCAGCCGTAGACAGGACTCGATTCGCTCTGGGGCCAACGTCCTGACTTTC.

This clone turned up a few times. The same CDR3 arises from other DNA sequences in this sample as well. The J gene is TRBJ1-5, the V gene TRBV4-1, with 8 bases lining up with TRBD1. V lost 0 bases and J lost 5; bases outside the gene matches: 0. CDR1 and CDR2 (germline): MGHRA, YSYEKL. The CDR3 has 14 amino acids. The CDR3 nucleotides read TGCGCCAGCAGCCAAGAGACAGGGGATCAGCCCCAGCATTTT. This translates into CASSQETGDQPQHF.

Concerning this clone itself: Other nucleotide sequences from this sample produce the same CDR3. The chain uses TRBV18 and TRBJ1-1; 8 bases fit TRBD1. V shed 2 bases and J 3 bases; nucleotides not matched to a gene: 2. Looked up from germline, CDR1 is KGHSH and CDR2 is LQKENI. The CDR3 spans 14 residues. This CDR3 is CASSPNRGDTEAFF. The DNA for the CDR3 is TGTGCCAGCTCACCAAACAGGGGGGACACTGAAGCTTTCTTT.

The V call is TRBV18, the J call TRBJ2-7; D is uncertain. V shed 6 bases and J shed 0 bases, with 15 bases lying between them. Germline CDR1 is KGHSH and CDR2 is LQKENI. The CDR3 is made up of 15 amino acids. CDR3 in amino acids: CASSFDLRSSYEQYF. The CDR3 nucleotides read TGTGCCAGCTCTTTTGACCTCCGGAGCTCCTACGAGCAGTACTTC. The full variable domain, its missing parts supplied by reference TRBV18 and TRBJ2-7, is NAGVMQNPRHLVRRRGQEARLRCSPMKGHSHVYWYRQLPEEGLKFMVYLQKENIIDESGMPKERFSAEFPKEGPSILRIQQVVRGDSAAYFCASSFDLRSSYEQYFGPGTRLTVT.

The rearrangement joins TRBV7-2 to TRBJ2-7; the D gene is possibly TRBD2 (5 bases). Germline V gene sequence: CDR1 SGHTA, CDR2 FQGNSA. The germline V and J ends were trimmed by 5 bases and 7 bases, with 24 bases remaining between them. The CDR3 loop spans 16 amino acids. The CDR3 nucleotides read TGTGCCAGCAGCCCCTATCTGACTCCTTCGGCGGGTGAGCAGTACTTC. It encodes CASSPYLTPSAGEQYF. Complete variable domain (other parts from reference TRBV7-2 and TRBJ2-7): GAGVSQSPSNKVTEKGKDVELRCDPISGHTALYWYRQSLGQGLEFLIYFQGNSAPDKSGLPSDRFSAERTGGSVSTLTIQRTQQEDSAVYLCASSPYLTPSAGEQYFGPGTRLTVT.

The chain combines TRBV6-5 with TRBJ2-1; 10 nucleotides line up with TRBD2. The V gene end was trimmed by 4 bases and the J gene end by 3 bases; junction bases not matched to a gene: 3. Germline V gene data show CDR1 as MNHEY and CDR2 as SVGAGI. CDR3 size: 15 residues. The CDR3 spells CASSSWTSGYNEQFF. The CDR3 nucleotides read TGTGCCAGCAGTTCGTGGACTAGCGGCTACAATGAGCAGTTCTTC.

The genes are TRBV5-5 and TRBJ2-2, with 8 positions matching TRBD1. The germline CDR1 and CDR2 sequences are SGHKS and YYEKEE (reference sequence). The CDR3 is 16 residues long. J was trimmed by 0 bases and V by 0 bases; bases with no gene match: 1. This CDR3 is CASSLAQGANTGELFF. The CDR3 DNA sequence: TGTGCCAGCAGCTTGGCACAGGGGGCGAACACCGGGGAGCTGTTTTTT.

The CDR3 DNA sequence: TGCGCCAGCAGCTCGCCGGGGGGAGCTGAAGCTTTCTTT. Amino acid sequence: CASSSPGGAEAFF. The V gene is TRBV5-1, the J gene TRBJ1-1; TRBD1 might be the D (5 bases). Per the germline V gene, CDR1 is SGHRS and CDR2 is YFSETQ. V dropped 3 bases and J dropped 6 bases, with 12 bases sitting between them. The CDR3 runs to 13 residues. Together with reference TRBV5-1 and TRBJ1-1, the CDR3 gives the full variable domain: KAGVTQTPRYLIKTRGQQVTLSCSPISGHRSVSWYQQTPGQGLQFLFEYFSETQRNKGNFPGRFSGRQFSNSRSEMNVSTLELGDSALYLCASSSPGGAEAFFGQGTRLTVV.

This chain links TRBV4-2 with TRBJ1-2; TRBD1 aligns across 9 bases. The J segment lost 4 bases and the V segment lost 2 bases, leaving 5 bases of the junction unmatched. The CDR3 covers 15 residues. CDR1 and CDR2 from the germline V gene are LGHNA and YNFKEQ. The CDR3 DNA reads TGTGCCAGCAGCCAAACGGACAGGGGCGGCTATGGCTACACCTTC. It encodes CASSQTDRGGYGYTF.

About this clone: One end of the junction fails to match germline, which may point to a read error. In DNA, the CDR3 is TGTGCTAGCAGCTTACAGGCTAGCGGGGGAAAAAACCAAGAGACCCAGTACTTC. It codes for CASSLQASGGKNQETQYF. The rearrangement uses TRBV7-7 and TRBJ2-5; TRBD2 matches 10 bases. In germline, CDR1 is SSHAT, CDR2 FNYEAQ (reference sequence). There are 18 residues in the CDR3.

The chain links TRBV7-2 to TRBJ2-2; 11 bases match TRBD2. Trimming cost V 4 bases and J 6 bases; bases outside gene matches: 10. Germline CDR1 and CDR2: SGHTA and FQGNSA. The CDR3 has 17 residues. The DNA of the CDR3 is TGTGCCAGCAGCTCCCTGACTAGCGGGAAATTCCCCGGGGAGCTGTTTTTT. This translates into CASSSLTSGKFPGELFF.

This chain links TRBV19 with TRBJ1-5; TRBD1 matches at 9 bases. V was clipped by 4 bases and J by 6 bases; unmatched bases: 4. Looked up from germline, CDR1 is LNHDA and CDR2 is SQIVND (reference sequence). The CDR3 runs to 14 residues. The CDR3 region has the DNA TGTGCCAGTAGTAGCCAGGACAGGGGTCAGCCCCAGCATTTT. This codes for CASSSQDRGQPQHF.

V is TRBV24-1 and J is TRBJ2-1; 14 bases line up with TRBD2. Per the germline V gene, CDR1 is KGHDR and CDR2 is SFDVKD. This CDR3 has 16 amino acids. The V gene end was trimmed by 4 bases and the J gene end by 8 bases; junction bases not matched to a gene: 6. CDR3 region: CATSDPGLAGAHEQFF. Written as DNA, the CDR3 is TGTGCCACCAGTGACCCGGGACTAGCGGGAGCCCATGAGCAGTTCTTC.

In this sample, this clone turned up once. V usage is TRBV4-1 and J usage is TRBJ1-1, with 9 positions matching TRBD1. The V gene end was trimmed by 8 bases and the J gene end by 0 bases; junction bases not matched to a gene: 4. The CDR3 covers 14 residues. Per germline, CDR1 MGHRA and CDR2 YSYEKL. CDR3 sequence (DNA): TGCGCCAGCGGCCGACAGGGGGTGAACACTGAAGCTTTCTTT. Its protein is CASGRQGVNTEAFF.

J is TRBJ2-1 and V is TRBV6-6; 7 bases map to TRBD2. Losses at the gene ends were 0 bases for V and 8 bases for J; bases not matched to a gene: 7. The CDR3 contains 15 residues. Germline V gene lookup returns CDR1 MNHNY and CDR2 SVGAGI (reference sequence). CDR3 amino acids: CASSYSAGDTDEQFF. The CDR3 DNA follows: TGTGCCAGCAGTTACTCCGCGGGAGACACAGATGAGCAGTTCTTC.

This rearrangement joins TRBV7-2 to TRBJ1-1; no definite D call. Trimming removed 1 base at V and 0 bases at J, with 9 bases between. This CDR3 has 15 residues. Per the germline V gene, CDR1 is SGHTA and CDR2 is FQGNSA. Written as DNA, the CDR3 is TGTGCCAGCAGCTTAGTTGGGCAGCTGAACACTGAAGCTTTCTTT. This gives the protein CASSLVGQLNTEAFF.

The gene calls are TRBV5-1 and TRBJ2-7; 9 bases fit TRBD1. Trimming took 4 bases from V and 2 from J; bases not matched to a gene: 10. CDR1 SGHRS and CDR2 YFSETQ come from the germline V gene. The CDR3 is made up of 16 amino acids. The CDR3 DNA reads as TGCGCCAGCAGCCCCAGTGGACAGGGGATTGCCTACGAGCAGTACTTC. Amino acid sequence: CASSPSGQGIAYEQYF.

This chain links TRBV7-9 with TRBJ1-1; perhaps TRBD1 as D (5 bases). CDR1 and CDR2 from the germline V gene are SEHNR and FQNEAQ (reference sequence). V was clipped by 5 bases and J by 1 base, with 8 bases between them. The CDR3 spans 13 residues. The CDR3 sequence: CASSRTQNTEAFF. CDR3 coding DNA: TGTGCCAGCAGCAGGACACAGAACACTGAAGCTTTCTTT.

The genes are TRBV11-3 and TRBJ1-1; D is unresolved. The CDR3 sequence is 14 residues long. Germline CDR1 is SGHNT and CDR2 is YENEEA. The germline V and J ends were trimmed by 5 bases and 1 base, with 11 bases remaining between them. The CDR3 sequence: CASSPWSGNTEAFF. CDR3 bases: TGTGCCAGCAGCCCTTGGAGCGGGAACACTGAAGCTTTCTTT.

The J gene is TRBJ2-7, the V gene TRBV19, with 8 bases fitting TRBD1. The CDR3 has 13 amino acids. V lost 2 bases and J lost 6; bases outside the gene matches: 3. The V gene's germline CDR1 is LNHDA and CDR2 SQIVND (reference sequence). The CDR3 region is CASSIQGAVEQYF. The CDR3 DNA reads as TGTGCCAGTAGTATACAGGGGGCCGTCGAGCAGTACTTC.